The 10 T cell receptor beta chains below all came from one sample that was sequenced in a study of CD8 T cells in Susac syndrome. Reverse transcription used roughly 0.45 to 1 ug RNA and random hexamers. TCRdb used MiXCR to reprocess the immunoSEQ multiplex PCR reads, holding one entry per CDR3 protein. The top ten hold roughly 0.15% of the sample, which has some 200,000 distinct CDR3 sequences, 92% seen once. Sequencing was performed on CD8+ T cells from PBMCs. Receptors were obtained from a human donor with multiple sclerosis.

This clonotype was seen a single time. The V and J genes are TRBV18 and TRBJ2-5; possible D gene TRBD1, 6 bases. Germline V gene data show CDR1 as KGHSH and CDR2 as LQKENI. V was trimmed by 3 bases and J by 1 base, leaving 12 bases between them. The CDR3 contains 15 residues. Written as DNA, the CDR3 is TGTGCCAGCTCACCGGGGGCAAGTCTCCAAGAGACCCAGTACTTC. Translated, it gives CASSPGASLQETQYF.

Concerning this clonotype: One junction end does not reproduce the germline sequence, and a read error may be involved. This chain joins TRBV27 and TRBJ2-6; D call uncertain. Germline V gene lookup returns CDR1 MNHEY and CDR2 SMNVEV (reference sequence). This CDR3 is built from 14 residues. The CDR3 DNA reads TGTGCCAACAGTGCGGAACTTGGGGCCAACGTCCTGACTTTC. This sequence encodes CANSAELGANVLTF.

The chain couples TRBV19 to TRBJ2-1; 8 bases agree with TRBD2. Germline V gene lookup returns CDR1 LNHDA and CDR2 SQIVND (reference sequence). V shed 0 bases, J shed 2 bases, and the junction held 12 bases outside the gene matches. CDR3 length: 19 residues. CDR3 nucleotides: TGTGCCAGTAGTATAGAAGTTGGACCAGCGGGAGTGGCCTACAATGAGCAGTTCTTC. Its translation is CASSIEVGPAGVAYNEQFF.

This chain connects TRBV12-3 or TRBV12-4 to TRBJ1-2; tentatively, D is TRBD1 (5 bases). Trimming left V 3 bases short and J 2 bases short, with 7 bases between. The CDR3 sequence is 13 residues long. The CDR3 spells CASSFPGNYGYTF. CDR3 sequence (DNA): TGTGCCAGCAGTTTCCCAGGGAACTATGGCTACACCTTC.

The CDR3 DNA sequence: TGTGCCAGCAGCGTATCCCGGGACAGGCCAGCCTACAATGAGCAGTTCTTC. It codes for CASSVSRDRPAYNEQFF. The rearrangement joins TRBV9 to TRBJ2-1, with 8 positions matching TRBD1. CDR3 length: 17 amino acids. The trim removed 1 base at V and 2 bases at J, leaving 8 bases unmatched. CDR1 and CDR2 from the germline V gene are SGDLS and YYNGEE.

This rearrangement joins TRBV27 to TRBJ2-5; D perhaps matches TRBD2 (6 bases). Germline V gene lookup returns CDR1 MNHEY and CDR2 SMNVEV (reference sequence). V was trimmed by 7 bases and J by 2 bases, leaving 11 bases between them. This CDR3 contains 13 residues. Written as DNA, the CDR3 is TGTGCCAGCACCCCCGGGGGACAAGAGACCCAGTACTTC. As protein: CASTPGGQETQYF.

The chain links TRBV20-1 to TRBJ2-5; TRBD2 aligns across 10 bases. Germline trimming cut 6 bases from V and 2 bases from J; bases unmatched to any gene: 12. CDR1 is DFQATT, CDR2 SNEGSKA, per germline (reference sequence). CDR3 length: 16 residues. In nucleotides, the CDR3 is TGCAGTGCCACCCAAAGCGGGAGGGCCCCACAAGAGACCCAGTACTTC. Protein product: CSATQSGRAPQETQYF.

This clonotype was counted once. One end of the junction is discordant with germline, which a read error may explain. The chain recombines TRBV2 with TRBJ2-3; D is ambiguous. CDR1 is SNHLY and CDR2 is FYNNEI in the germline V gene. The CDR3 is 15 residues long. CDR3 residues: CASTEGGKGADTQYF. The CDR3 DNA sequence: TGTGCCAGCACTGAAGGCGGAAAGGGCGCAGATACGCAGTATTTT.

J is TRBJ1-1 and V is TRBV30; unclear D gene. The CDR3 is 14 amino acids. Germline lookup yields CDR1 GTSNPN and CDR2 SVGIG (reference sequence). Trimming left V 3 bases short and J 1 base short, with 12 bases between. This CDR3 is CAWRRSNWNTEAFF. Written as DNA, the CDR3 is TGTGCCTGGAGAAGGAGTAACTGGAACACTGAAGCTTTCTTT.

CDR3 nucleotides: TGTGCCAGTAGTATAGCCCCAGGGGCGCCCAATGAGCAGTTCTTC. Translated: CASSIAPGAPNEQFF. J is TRBJ2-1 and V is TRBV19, with D maybe TRBD1 (6 bases). The V end lost 1 base, the J end lost 6 bases, and 13 bases lay between the germline ends. CDR3 length equals 15 residues. The V gene's germline CDR1 is LNHDA and CDR2 SQIVND (reference sequence).